The 26 T cell receptor beta chains given below trace back to one sample, sequenced in a study of CDR3 diversity in severe acne. TCRdb reprocessed the PCR reads via MiXCR and lists one record per CDR3 protein. The repertoire consists of approximately 90,000 distinct CDR3 sequences, with around 54% occurring once and the leading ten covering roughly 10%. Sequencing was performed on blood. All receptors derive from a male donor with severe acne vulgaris.

Turning to this clonotype: A much larger clonotype is one base distant, so this may be a read error. CDR3 sequence (DNA): TGCAGTGCTCTCGGGGCTTGGGACACTGAAACTTTCTTT. It codes for CSALGAWDTETFF. This chain uses TRBV20-1 with TRBJ1-1, with D possibly being TRBD1 (6 bases). The CDR3 is 13 residues long. The germline CDR1 and CDR2 sequences are DFQATT and SNEGSKA (reference sequence).

The rearrangement joins TRBV7-9 to TRBJ2-7; D gene uncertain. V gave up 4 bases and J gave up 4 bases, with 8 bases separating them. The CDR3 has 12 residues. In germline, CDR1 is SEHNR, CDR2 FQNEAQ (reference sequence). CDR3: CASSYAPYEQYF. The CDR3 region has the DNA TGTGCCAGCAGCTATGCCCCGTACGAGCAGTACTTC. Looking up the rest from reference TRBV7-9 and TRBJ2-7 gives the full variable domain: DTGVSQNPRHKITKRGQNVTFRCDPISEHNRLYWYRQTLGQGPEFLTYFQNEAQLEKSRLLSDRFSAERPKGSFSTLEIQRTEQGDSAMYLCASSYAPYEQYFGPGTRLTVT.

A remark on this clonotype: This may arise from a read error, as a much more abundant clone is one base away. V usage is TRBV20-1 and J usage is TRBJ2-7; 9 bases are a match to TRBD1. The CDR3 is made up of 15 amino acids. The ends lost 0 bases at V and 5 bases at J; junction bases unmatched: 8. Germline V gene lookup returns CDR1 DFQATT and CDR2 SNEGSKA (reference sequence). The CDR3 spells CSARDPRDRVDEQYF. Written as DNA, the CDR3 is TGCAGTGCTAGAGATCCCCGGGACAGGGTAGACGAGCAGTACTTC.

CDR3 sequence reads: CASSFGGRIYEQYF. The DNA of the CDR3 is TGTGCCAGCAGTTTCGGGGGGCGGATTTACGAGCAGTACTTC. The chain is built from TRBV2 and TRBJ2-7; D might be TRBD2 (7 bases). Trimming shortened V by 5 bases and J by 4 bases, and 15 bases separated the two germline ends. Germline values: CDR1 SNHLY, CDR2 FYNNEI. The CDR3 runs 14 residues.

This clonotype was observed many times. J is TRBJ1-4 and V is TRBV2; the D is unclear. Germline V gene sequence: CDR1 SNHLY, CDR2 FYNNEI. This CDR3 has 16 residues. Trimming left V 7 bases short and J 8 bases short, with 23 bases between. The CDR3 DNA is TGTGCCAGCATGGAGGGCCAAGGATTTGTTTTGGAAAAACTGTTTTTT. It encodes CASMEGQGFVLEKLFF.

This chain links TRBV9 with TRBJ1-2; TRBD1 matches 7 bases. From germline, CDR1 is SGDLS and CDR2 YYNGEE. The CDR3 is 13 amino acids. J gave up 4 bases and V 4 bases, and 4 bases lay outside the gene matches. The CDR3 DNA follows: TGTGCCAGCAGCCCACGGGACAGCTATGGCTACACCTTC. Translated, it gives CASSPRDSYGYTF.

The gene calls are TRBV29-1 and TRBJ2-2; possibly TRBD1 for D (6 bases). V lost 6 bases and J lost 3, with 14 bases in between. The CDR3 length is 14 residues. From germline, CDR1 is SQVTM and CDR2 ANQGSEA. Here the CDR3 DNA reads TGCAGCGTATCTGCAGGGGCAGACACCGGGGAGCTGTTTTTT. Translating gives CSVSAGADTGELFF.

This clonotype was detected ten times or more. The chain has TRBV28 and TRBJ1-2; TRBD1 matches 9 bases. The length of the CDR3 is 14 residues. Germline lookup yields CDR1 MDHEN and CDR2 SYDVKM. J gave up 4 bases and V 3 bases, and 3 bases lay outside the gene matches. This CDR3 is CASSFLTGGYGYTF. Here the CDR3 DNA reads TGTGCCAGCAGTTTTTTGACAGGGGGCTATGGCTACACCTTC.

The rearrangement joins TRBV24-1 to TRBJ2-1; 8 bases are shared with TRBD2. The CDR3 is made up of 14 amino acids. Germline V lookup: CDR1 KGHDR, CDR2 SFDVKD. The J segment lost 2 bases and the V segment lost 4 bases, leaving 0 bases of the junction unmatched. The CDR3 loop reads CATSDGGAYNEQFF. The CDR3 DNA follows: TGTGCCACCAGTGACGGGGGGGCCTACAATGAGCAGTTCTTC.

This chain connects TRBV6-5 to TRBJ2-2; 8 nucleotides align to TRBD1. Trimming at V came to 6 bases and at J to 3 bases, leaving 18 bases not matched to a gene. The germline CDR1 and CDR2 sequences are MNHEY and SVGAGI. The CDR3 contains 19 residues. The CDR3 is CASRAGDRGRYGYTGELFF. For the CDR3, the DNA is TGTGCCAGCAGAGCAGGAGACAGGGGACGTTATGGCTACACCGGGGAGCTGTTTTTT.

The V and J genes are TRBV15 and TRBJ1-6; D call uncertain. The CDR3 consists of 16 residues. Germline CDR1 and CDR2: LNHNV and YYDKDF (reference sequence). The germline V and J ends were trimmed by 0 bases and 1 base, with 7 bases remaining between them. The CDR3 region has the DNA TGTGCCACCAGCAGAGACTTAGGGTCCTATAATTCACCCCTCCACTTT. Translation gives CATSRDLGSYNSPLHF. The variable domain in full, completed from reference TRBV15 and TRBJ1-6, reads DAMVIQNPRYQVTQFGKPVTLSCSQTLNHNVMYWYQQKSSQAPKLLFHYYDKDFNNEADTPDNFQSRRPNTSFCFLDIRSPGLGDTAMYLCATSRDLGSYNSPLHFGNGTRLTVT.

This chain joins TRBV7-9 and TRBJ2-7; maybe TRBD2 (6 bases). Germline V gives CDR1 SEHNR, CDR2 FQNEAQ (reference sequence). V lost 1 base, J lost 4 bases, and 8 bases lay in between. The CDR3 loop spans 13 amino acids. The CDR3 DNA follows: TGTGCCAGCAGCTTAGATGGGGGGTACGAGCAGTACTTC. Translating gives CASSLDGGYEQYF.

This clonotype was counted many times. The V gene is TRBV20-1, the J gene TRBJ2-1; 15 nucleotides line up with TRBD2. With 1 base clipped from V and 1 base from J, the junction kept 5 bases outside the gene matches. The CDR3 is made up of 18 amino acids. The germline V gene encodes CDR1 DFQATT and CDR2 SNEGSKA (reference sequence). CDR3 protein: CSARGTSGRVGSYNEQFF. For the CDR3, the DNA is TGCAGTGCTAGAGGGACTAGCGGGAGGGTGGGGTCCTACAATGAGCAGTTCTTC.

The DNA of the CDR3 is TGTGCCAGCAGTCCGTCCTACGAGCAGTACGTC. The encoded protein is CASSPSYEQYV. V usage is TRBV7-2 and J usage is TRBJ2-7; D not certain. Trimming pared 6 bases from V and 1 base from J, leaving 4 bases between. Germline CDR1 reads SGHTA; CDR2 reads FQGNSA. The length of the CDR3 is 11 residues.

This clonotype has just a few counts. The V and J genes are TRBV4-2 and TRBJ2-7; weak D call: TRBD2 (5 bases). The germline gives CDR1 LGHNA, CDR2 YNFKEQ. This CDR3 region has 14 residues. V gave up 4 bases and J gave up 5 bases, with 15 bases separating them. This CDR3 reads CASSPWTPRDEQYF. The CDR3 DNA reads as TGTGCCAGCAGCCCGTGGACTCCCCGCGACGAGCAGTACTTC.

V and J are TRBV12-3 or TRBV12-4 and TRBJ2-1; tentative D call: TRBD2 (5 bases). V was shortened by 3 bases and J by 6 bases, with 12 bases between the two germline ends. This CDR3 is built from 14 residues. Here the CDR3 DNA reads TGTGCCAGCAGTTTCTGGAGGTCGGGCAATGAGCAGTTCTTC. Translated: CASSFWRSGNEQFF.

The rearrangement uses TRBV5-1 and TRBJ2-3; 10 bases align to TRBD1. Germline CDR1 is SGHRS and CDR2 is YFSETQ. Trimming took 7 bases from V and 6 from J; bases not matched to a gene: 17. This CDR3 is built from 17 residues. In nucleotides, the CDR3 is TGCGCCAGCGGATTTCCCCCGGGACAGGGGTCGGCGGATACGCAGTATTTT. Residues: CASGFPPGQGSADTQYF.

In its sample, this clonotype is medium-sized. The V and J genes are TRBV10-3 and TRBJ2-6, with no clear D. The ends were cut back, 5 bases at V and 2 bases at J, with 10 bases in the middle. CDR3 length: 15 residues. The V gene's germline CDR1 is ENHRY and CDR2 SYGVKD. CDR3 sequence (DNA): TGTGCCATCAGTCCCGCACAGACTGGGGCCAACGTCCTGACTTTC. As protein: CAISPAQTGANVLTF.

This clonotype is a singleton in its sample. The J gene is TRBJ1-5, the V gene TRBV12-3 or TRBV12-4; D may be TRBD1 (6 bases). With 4 bases removed from V and 7 bases from J, the gap between germline ends came to 20 bases. CDR3 length: 16 amino acids. The CDR3, as DNA: TGTGCCAGCAGTTATGAGGGGGGGGGACCTTACCAGCCCCAGCATTTT. This encodes CASSYEGGGPYQPQHF.

This clonotype was seen a single time. The CDR3: CASSSSGTGYEQYF. The CDR3 nucleotides read TGTGCCAGCAGCTCCTCCGGGACAGGCTACGAGCAGTACTTC. The genes are TRBV11-2 and TRBJ2-7; 8 positions agree with TRBD1. The CDR3 is 14 residues long. Germline V gene lookup returns CDR1 SGHAT and CDR2 FQNNGV. V shed 4 bases and J 3 bases; nucleotides not matched to a gene: 5.

The CDR3, as DNA: TGTGCCACTTCGGGACTCCCTGGCTACGAGCAGTACTTC. Encoded protein: CATSGLPGYEQYF. The rearrangement joins TRBV24-1 to TRBJ2-7; D is possibly TRBD2 (6 bases). This CDR3 has 13 amino acids. V lost 10 bases and J lost 3, with 15 bases in between. CDR1 is KGHDR and CDR2 is SFDVKD in the germline V gene.

This clonotype was picked up a small number of times. The V and J genes are TRBV20-1 and TRBJ2-7, with D maybe TRBD1 (6 bases). Germline loops: CDR1 DFQATT, CDR2 SNEGSKA (reference sequence). V lost 2 bases, J lost 1 base, and 15 bases lay in between. The CDR3 loop spans 15 amino acids. DNA for the CDR3: TGCAGTGCTAGATCCTGGGGCAGGGGATCCTACGAGCAGTACGTC. This encodes CSARSWGRGSYEQYV.

This clonotype was detected ten times or more. This chain links TRBV5-1 with TRBJ2-7; 9 bases are a match to TRBD1. This CDR3 spans 15 amino acids. V shed 0 bases and J 3 bases; nucleotides not matched to a gene: 4. CDR1 is SGHRS and CDR2 is YFSETQ in the germline V gene. The CDR3 is CASSLEGTGIYEQYF. DNA for the CDR3: TGCGCCAGCAGCTTGGAGGGGACAGGGATCTACGAGCAGTACTTC.

In this sample, this clonotype turned up many times. The chain couples TRBV20-1 to TRBJ2-1; 10 nucleotides agree with TRBD2. Germline lookup yields CDR1 DFQATT and CDR2 SNEGSKA (reference sequence). V lost 0 bases, J lost 5 bases, and 4 bases stayed unmatched. The CDR3 spans 15 residues. The chain's CDR3 is CSARDGTSVNNEQFF. The CDR3 DNA sequence: TGCAGTGCTAGAGACGGGACTAGCGTGAACAATGAGCAGTTCTTC.

The V and J genes are TRBV20-1 and TRBJ2-7; 13 bases align to TRBD2. The germline V gene has CDR1 DFQATT and CDR2 SNEGSKA (reference sequence). The V and J ends lost 1 base and 7 bases, in that order; junction bases with no gene match: 7. The CDR3 has 15 residues. This CDR3 reads CSARGTSGSSGEQYF. Written as DNA, the CDR3 is TGCAGTGCTAGAGGGACTAGCGGGAGCTCGGGGGAGCAGTACTTC.

This clonotype was observed a handful of times. This sequence joins TRBV27 and TRBJ1-5; a weak D match, TRBD1 (6 bases). V was cut by 5 bases and J by 6 bases, with 23 bases left in between. The length of the CDR3 is 17 residues. Germline CDR1 MNHEY, CDR2 SMNVEV (reference sequence). CDR3 nucleotide sequence: TGTGCCAGCAGTCCCGGACAGTTCACCCTTCCGACTCAGCCCCAGCATTTT. Its protein is CASSPGQFTLPTQPQHF.